Sequencing of this T cell receptor (beta chain) was carried out in a study of post-analysis software for immune sequencing data. Whole-study results and caveats: Multiple sclerosis patients showed significantly lower normalized Chao1 diversity than controls did. Controls showed lower frequencies than patients for roughly 5 TRBV segments, and TRBV5-6, TRBV5-1 and TRBV20-1 were among these. By F measure, strong co-clustering occurred among samples prepared in the same batch.

As to this clonotype: Its matching antigen is unknown.

Unique molecular identifiers were carried by the TCR beta cDNA libraries. TCRdb processed the PCR reads anew with MiXCR; each CDR3 protein has one entry. The sample lists approximately 660,000 distinct CDR3 sequences; around 64% were seen once. J lost 3 bases, V lost 5 bases, and 10 bases had no gene match. The CDR3 loop spans 16 amino acids. The TCR originated in a girl aged 2 to 9 with multiple sclerosis. What was sequenced was blood. The genes are TRBV12-3 or TRBV12-4 and TRBJ1-5; 7 bases match TRBD1. This CDR3 reads CASSLAGGVVNQPQHF. The CDR3 coding sequence is TGTGCCAGCAGTCTCGCAGGGGGGGTCGTCAATCAGCCCCAGCATTTT.